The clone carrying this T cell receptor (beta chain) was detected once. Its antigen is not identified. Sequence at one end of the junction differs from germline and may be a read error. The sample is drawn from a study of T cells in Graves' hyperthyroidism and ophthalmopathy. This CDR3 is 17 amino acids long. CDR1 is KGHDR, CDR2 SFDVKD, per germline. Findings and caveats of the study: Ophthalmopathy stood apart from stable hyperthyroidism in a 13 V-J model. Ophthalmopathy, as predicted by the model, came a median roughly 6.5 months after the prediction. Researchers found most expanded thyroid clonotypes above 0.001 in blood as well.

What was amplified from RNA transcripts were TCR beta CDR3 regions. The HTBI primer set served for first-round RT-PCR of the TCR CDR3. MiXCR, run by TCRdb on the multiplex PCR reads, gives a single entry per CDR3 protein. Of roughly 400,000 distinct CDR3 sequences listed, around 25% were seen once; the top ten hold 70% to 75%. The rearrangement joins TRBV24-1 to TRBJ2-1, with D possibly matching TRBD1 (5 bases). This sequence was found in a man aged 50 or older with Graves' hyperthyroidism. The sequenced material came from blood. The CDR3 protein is CATSDFRAGNSYNEQLF. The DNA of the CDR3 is TGTGCCACCAGTGATTTTCGTGCAGGGAACTCCTACAATGAGCAGTTATTC.